The clone carrying this T cell receptor beta chain was counted ten times or more. Each TCR cDNA molecule bore a unique molecular identifier. TCRdb processed the 5' RACE reads anew with MiXCR; each CDR3 protein has one entry. This repertoire shows more than 95,000 distinct CDR3 sequences, about 12% found once; its top ten account for approximately 17%. The CDR3 runs 14 residues. The germline V gene has CDR1 SGHDT and CDR2 YYEEEE. With V trimmed by 0 bases and J by 5 bases, 4 bases remained unmatched. The data belong to a study of spatial heterogeneity in lung cancer. Time point meaning: blood at routine non-recurrence follow-up after resection. Whole RNA from tumor, nontumor lung or frozen PBMC was sequenced unsorted.

V is TRBV5-6 and J is TRBJ1-1; 7 bases are shared with TRBD1. Sequences were derived from PBMCs, sampled at follow-up. This TCR came from a male donor with early-stage non-small cell lung cancer. The CDR3 sequence is CASSLDPGGTEAFF. In DNA form, the CDR3 reads TGTGCCAGCAGCTTGGACCCAGGGGGTACTGAAGCTTTCTTT.